Listed here is a single T cell receptor beta chain. No antigen is known for it. With ipilimumab providing CTLA-4 blockade, focal radiation was administered to patients who had chemo-refractory metastatic non-small-cell lung cancer. The CDR3 covers 13 residues. The V gene lost 3 bases and the J gene lost 2 bases, with 8 bases spanning the gap. CDR1 and CDR2 from the germline V gene are LNHDA and SQIVND (reference sequence). Method: immunoSEQ multiplex PCR; TCRdb's copy keeps in-frame clones and lacks some. Of fewer than 140,000 clones in the sample, about 85% are singletons; the top ten hold about 2.2%. This sample is drawn from a study of radiotherapy plus CTLA-4 blockade in lung cancer. Study results and limitations: Tumor-origin TCR clones grew in blood after radiotherapy plus ipilimumab. Response was reportedly best predicted by early blood T cell clone dynamics, with interferon-beta.

The rearrangement joins TRBV19 to TRBJ2-7, with D possibly matching TRBD1 (5 bases). This clonotype was obtained from a human donor with non-small cell lung cancer that progressed on radiotherapy plus ipilimumab. Some clones in this sample may be carry-over from other donors' samples. The specimen comprised peripheral blood, sampled from a patient treated with radiotherapy plus ipilimumab. The CDR3 loop reads CASSIRTTYEQYF. The CDR3 coding sequence is TGTGCCAGTAGTATCAGGACAACCTACGAGCAGTACTTC.